Listed below are T cell receptor beta chains from one sample, sequenced in a study of CD8+ T cells in alopecia areata. The data were produced by immunoSEQ multiplex PCR, yet TCRdb's version contains in-frame clones alone and is incomplete. The data contain approximately 65,000 clones, 35% to 55% of them singletons. This sample comprised CD8+ T cells sorted from blood, obtained between weeks 36 and 40, from a patient treated with tofacitinib. The receptor set was obtained from a human donor with alopecia areata. CDR3s include the opening cysteine and the closing phenylalanine or tryptophan. The D gene is left open where the match is weak. Only some rows state a clone size, as once, few, many or a class for expanded clones.

clone_size	v_call	d_call	j_call	cdr3_aa	cdr3_nt
NA	TRBV11-1	NA	TRBJ2-2	CASDRRGTGELFF	TGTGCCAGCGACCGCCGGGGCACCGGGGAGCTGTTTTTT
NA	TRBV19	NA	TRBJ1-5	CASSGGEPQHF	TGTGCCAGTAGTGGGGGGGAGCCCCAGCATTTT
few	TRBV29-1	TRBD1	TRBJ2-2	CSVEDQDRVFGELFF	TGCAGCGTTGAAGATCAGGACAGGGTGTTCGGGGAGCTGTTTTTT
few	TRBV4-2	NA	TRBJ2-3	CASSQGTADTQYF	TGTGCCAGCAGCCAAGGGACAGCAGATACGCAGTATTTT
NA	TRBV6-5	TRBD1	TRBJ2-7	CASNPGQGSSYEQYF	TGTGCCAGCAACCCAGGACAGGGATCCTCCTACGAGCAGTACTTC
NA	TRBV4-1	NA	TRBJ1-1	CASSQVSTNTEAFF	TGCGCCAGCAGCCAAGTCTCAACGAACACTGAAGCTTTCTTT
few	TRBV7-8	NA	TRBJ2-7	CASSSWGEREQYF	TGTGCCAGCAGCTCCTGGGGGGAGCGCGAGCAGTACTTC
few	TRBV9	NA	TRBJ2-1	CASSLGQVAYNEQFF	TGTGCCAGCAGCCTAGGCCAGGTCGCGTACAATGAGCAGTTCTTC
NA	TRBV2	TRBD1	TRBJ2-7	CASSAVIQGWYEQYF	TGTGCCAGCAGTGCCGTCATACAGGGGTGGTACGAGCAGTACTTC
NA	TRBV4-1	NA	TRBJ1-5	CASSQAVYNQPQHF	TGCGCCAGCAGCCAAGCAGTTTACAATCAGCCCCAGCATTTT
NA	TRBV30	TRBD1	TRBJ2-2	CASPDRAGTGELFF	TGTGCCTCCCCCGACAGGGCGGGCACCGGGGAGCTGTTTTTT
few	TRBV19	NA	TRBJ2-2	CASKGSVGGELFF	TGTGCCAGCAAAGGGAGCGTAGGCGGGGAGCTGTTTTTT
few	TRBV6-5	NA	TRBJ2-7	CASSYSGPKAYEQYF	TGTGCCAGCAGTTACTCTGGGCCCAAAGCCTACGAGCAGTACTTC
NA	TRBV6-5	NA	TRBJ2-7	CASSPSGRTYEQYF	TGTGCCAGCAGTCCATCGGGACGGACCTACGAGCAGTACTTC
few	TRBV27	NA	TRBJ1-2	CASSNLGGDGYTF	TGTGCCAGCAGCAACTTGGGGGGAGACGGCTACACCTTC
NA	TRBV7-2	NA	TRBJ2-7	CASTMVWGEQYF	TGTGCCAGCACGATGGTATGGGGCGAGCAGTACTTC
NA	TRBV7-9	NA	TRBJ1-4	CASSSRRKGTTNEKLFF	TGTGCCAGCAGCTCCCGGAGAAAGGGGACAACTAATGAAAAACTGTTTTTT
NA	TRBV2	TRBD2	TRBJ2-3	CASSVGTSGADTQYF	TGTGCCAGCAGTGTGGGGACTAGCGGTGCAGATACGCAGTATTTT
few	TRBV29-1	TRBD2	TRBJ2-5	CSVEGGRAFETQYF	TGCAGCGTTGAGGGCGGGAGGGCCTTTGAGACCCAGTACTTC
NA	TRBV30	NA	TRBJ1-2	CAWSVDGYGYTF	TGTGCCTGGAGTGTAGACGGCTATGGCTACACCTTC